This T cell receptor (beta chain) was documented in a study of blood T cell repertoires in COVID-19. Study-level information: Samples taken during acute and convalescent COVID-19 were collected in the United States, Italy and Spain. PBMCs, B-cell-depleted T cells, or T cells provided the cDNA or gDNA that made up the material.

The CDR3 is 15 amino acids. Germline lookup yields CDR1 LNHDA and CDR2 SQIVND (reference sequence). The ends were cut back, 4 bases at V and 5 bases at J, with 17 bases in the middle. Authors' analysis steps: Researchers report that nucleated cell counts were estimated from reference gene primer amplification. Method: immunoSEQ multiplex PCR; TCRdb's copy keeps in-frame clones and lacks some. Clone size and the V and J calls come from that table; the DNA yielded D and trimming. Seen here are tens of thousands of clones, around 86% observed once, and the top ten hold 1.2%. The sequencing input was peripheral blood. The source is a man aged 40-50 years with acute or convalescent COVID-19. The J gene is TRBJ2-5, the V gene TRBV19; possible D gene TRBD2, 5 bases. The CDR3 sequence is CASSTRPIRGETQYF. CDR3 coding DNA: TGTGCCAGTAGTACAAGACCAATACGAGGGGAGACCCAGTACTTC.